The 14 T cell receptor beta chains reported below all come from one sample, sequenced in a study of chemoradiotherapy in HPV16-positive cancers. Sequencing was performed with immunoSEQ multiplex PCR; in TCRdb, only in-frame clones are kept and a portion is missing. The data show about 12,000 clones, roughly 80% seen once. Specimen collection occurred from a patient who underwent chemoradiotherapy. The receptors derive from a human donor with HPV-associated anogenital cancer.

This clone is a singleton in its sample. This chain uses TRBV5-5 with TRBJ2-3, with no clear D. Germline V gene sequence: CDR1 SGHKS, CDR2 YYEKEE (reference sequence). With 2 bases removed from V and 0 bases from J, the gap between germline ends came to 13 bases. CDR3 length: 16 amino acids. CDR3 sequence (DNA): TGTGCCAGCAGCTTCAAGGTGCGGTCTAGCACAGATACGCAGTATTTT. Translating gives CASSFKVRSSTDTQYF. The whole variable domain, remainder taken from reference TRBV5-5 and TRBJ2-3, is DAGVTQSPTHLIKTRGQQVTLRCSPISGHKSVSWYQQVLGQGPQFIFQYYEKEERGRGNFPDRFSARQFPNYSSELNVNALLLGDSALYLCASSFKVRSSTDTQYFGPGTRLTVL.

This chain uses TRBV5-4 with TRBJ1-4, with unresolved D. The V and J ends lost 2 bases and 8 bases respectively, with 10 bases between them. This CDR3 region has 13 residues. Looked up from germline, CDR1 is SGHNT and CDR2 is YYREEE (reference sequence). CDR3 protein: CASSFLPGEKLFF. CDR3 DNA sequence: TGTGCCAGCAGCTTTCTACCGGGGGAAAAACTGTTTTTT. The full variable domain, completed using reference TRBV5-4 and TRBJ1-4, is ETGVTQSPTHLIKTRGQQVTLRCSSQSGHNTVSWYQQALGQGPQFIFQYYREEENGRGNFPPRFSGLQFPNYSSELNVNALELDDSALYLCASSFLPGEKLFFGSGTQLSVL.

CDR3 coding DNA: TGCAGTGCTACTGGTACAGATACGCAGTATTTT. This encodes CSATGTDTQYF. V usage is TRBV20-1 and J usage is TRBJ2-3; D not certain. The CDR3 has 11 residues. Trimming took off 4 bases at V and 3 bases at J, with 5 bases between the two ends. Germline CDR1 and CDR2: DFQATT and SNEGSKA (reference sequence).

The V call is TRBV4-3, the J call TRBJ1-1; D is unclear. CDR1 is LGHNA, CDR2 YSLEER, per germline. The CDR3 runs 14 residues. Trimming stripped 0 bases from V and 4 bases from J, with 9 bases between. CDR3 DNA: TGCGCCAGCAGCCAAGAGGCCCGGGGCACTGAAGCTTTCTTT. Protein sequence: CASSQEARGTEAFF.

Here the CDR3 reads CASSDNRVNQPQHF. DNA of the CDR3: TGTGCCAGCAGTGATAACAGGGTAAATCAGCCCCAGCATTTT. The chain has TRBV6-1 and TRBJ1-5; maybe TRBD1 (6 bases). The germline V gene has CDR1 MNHNS and CDR2 SASEGT. There are 14 residues in the CDR3. V was cut by 3 bases and J by 4 bases, with 10 bases left in between.

The chain employs TRBV5-1 and TRBJ2-3; 7 bases match TRBD2. The trim removed 3 bases at V and 4 bases at J, leaving 2 bases unmatched. Germline assignment: CDR1 SGHRS and CDR2 YFSETQ. The CDR3 is made up of 13 amino acids. CDR3 coding DNA: TGCGCCAGCAGCTGGGGGGGGTCAGATACGCAGTATTTT. The encoded protein is CASSWGGSDTQYF.

This clone was seen a few times. The chain has TRBV11-2 and TRBJ2-7, with 8 bases that match TRBD1. CDR1 is SGHAT, CDR2 FQNNGV, per germline. CDR3 length: 15 residues. After removal of 0 bases from V and 5 bases from J, the junction contained 6 bases not matched to a gene. The DNA of the CDR3 is TGTGCCAGCAGCTTAGATAGTGGACAGGGAAACGAGCAGTACTTC. It yields the protein CASSLDSGQGNEQYF.

The chain uses TRBV29-1 and TRBJ2-2; TRBD2 matches at 10 bases. The germline V gene encodes CDR1 SQVTM and CDR2 ANQGSEA. J lost 1 base, V lost 7 bases, and 6 bases had no gene match. The CDR3 extends over 15 amino acids. The CDR3 DNA reads as TGCAGCGCCCGATTAGCGGGGGGGAACACCGGGGAGCTGTTTTTT. It codes for CSARLAGGNTGELFF.

The chain combines TRBV9 with TRBJ1-1; TRBD1 is a possible D gene (5 bases). This CDR3 spans 11 amino acids. Trimming stripped 4 bases from V and 8 bases from J, with 9 bases between. Germline V CDR1 and CDR2: SGDLS, YYNGEE. The CDR3 loop is CASSNRGEAFF. Written as DNA, the CDR3 is TGTGCCAGCAGCAACCGGGGCGAAGCTTTCTTT.

This chain joins TRBV7-2 and TRBJ2-3, with 11 bases lining up with TRBD2. V gave up 3 bases and J gave up 6 bases; unmatched junction bases: 11. Germline V gene data show CDR1 as SGHTA and CDR2 as FQGNSA. This CDR3 spans 17 amino acids. This chain's CDR3 is CASSFRFSGGAADTQYF. The CDR3 region has the DNA TGTGCCAGCAGCTTCCGGTTTAGCGGGGGGGCCGCGGATACGCAGTATTTT.

The chain recombines TRBV5-1 with TRBJ2-2; 11 positions agree with TRBD1. CDR3 length equals 15 residues. Germline CDR1 is SGHRS and CDR2 is YFSETQ. The V and J ends lost 0 bases and 5 bases, in that order; junction bases with no gene match: 0. The CDR3 region has the DNA TGCGCCAGCAGCTTGGGGGACAGGGGGACCGGGGAGCTGTTTTTT. This encodes CASSLGDRGTGELFF.

The chain carries TRBV23-1 and TRBJ1-1, with unresolved D. TRBV23-1 is an open reading frame whose function is uncertain. Trimming left V 4 bases short and J 0 bases short, with 18 bases between. The CDR3 consists of 17 residues. As DNA, the CDR3 is TGCGCCAGCAGTCCTATGGGTTGTAAGCTCTTGAACACTGAAGCTTTCTTT. It yields the protein CASSPMGCKLLNTEAFF.

The chain employs TRBV4-1 and TRBJ1-3; D perhaps matches TRBD1 (5 bases). The CDR3 consists of 14 residues. Between the trimmed V and J ends, which lost 4 bases and 4 bases, there was a span of 11 bases. CDR1 MGHRA and CDR2 YSYEKL come from the germline V gene. CDR3 amino acids: CASSRGGTGNTIYF. CDR3 nucleotide sequence: TGCGCCAGCAGCCGCGGGGGGACGGGAAACACCATATATTTT.

CDR3 protein: CASSQKPGPNTEAFF. The CDR3 region has the DNA TGCGCCAGCAGCCAAAAACCAGGGCCGAACACTGAAGCTTTCTTT. The chain links TRBV4-1 to TRBJ1-1, with a weak D call TRBD1 (5 bases). CDR3 length: 15 residues. The germline V and J ends were trimmed by 2 bases and 1 base, with 11 bases remaining between them. Germline loops: CDR1 MGHRA, CDR2 YSYEKL.